The 22 T cell receptor beta chains given below trace back to one sample, sequenced in a study of control samples from healthy donors and cancer patients. Clones were sequenced by immunoSEQ multiplex PCR, and TCRdb holds only the in-frame ones, with some missing. The data contain around 50,000 clones, just over 85% of them singletons. What was sequenced was PBMCs. The receptors derive from a woman aged 45-65 years with lung cancer.

This chain uses TRBV2 with TRBJ1-1, with unresolved D. CDR3 length: 11 amino acids. Between the trimmed V and J ends, which lost 8 bases and 0 bases, there was a span of 4 bases. Per germline, CDR1 SNHLY and CDR2 FYNNEI. The CDR3 spells CASLMNTEAFF. The CDR3 DNA sequence: TGTGCCAGCCTCATGAACACTGAAGCTTTCTTT.

The V and J genes are TRBV7-2 and TRBJ2-2; 7 positions match TRBD1. J gave up 1 base and V 6 bases, and 2 bases lay outside the gene matches. Germline V lookup: CDR1 SGHTA, CDR2 FQGNSA. The CDR3 consists of 14 residues. CDR3 DNA: TGTGCCAGCAGTCGGACAGGGAACACCGGGGAGCTGTTTTTT. Translation gives CASSRTGNTGELFF.

This clone counts as medium-sized (0.01 to 0.1%). V and J are TRBV27 and TRBJ1-1; 7 positions agree with TRBD1. Germline CDR1 MNHEY, CDR2 SMNVEV (reference sequence). This CDR3 is built from 13 residues. V lost 6 bases, J lost 2 bases, and 3 bases stayed unmatched. The CDR3 region is CASSGGGNTEAFF. The CDR3 nucleotides are TGTGCCAGCAGCGGAGGGGGCAACACTGAAGCTTTCTTT.

The chain employs TRBV7-8 and TRBJ2-7; 7 nucleotides agree with TRBD2. Germline values: CDR1 SGHVS, CDR2 FQNEAQ. The CDR3 has 14 residues. V lost 9 bases to trimming and J lost 1 base; unmatched junction nucleotides: 9. The DNA of the CDR3 is TGTGCCAGTAGGGGAGGGAGGTTTTCCTACGAGCAGTACTTC. Its protein product is CASRGGRFSYEQYF.

V usage is TRBV10-3 and J usage is TRBJ1-5; no firm D call. CDR3 length: 14 residues. CDR1 and CDR2 (germline): ENHRY, SYGVKD. Trimming left V 10 bases short and J 1 base short, with 14 bases between. The CDR3 region is CATSEGGSNQPQHF. As DNA, the CDR3 is TGTGCCACAAGTGAGGGTGGGAGCAATCAGCCCCAGCATTTT.

The chain is built from TRBV7-9 and TRBJ1-1, with 7 bases fitting TRBD1. Germline loops: CDR1 SEHNR, CDR2 FQNEAQ (reference sequence). Unmatched junction bases numbered 6, after V lost 11 bases and J lost 0 bases. This CDR3 has 13 residues. CDR3 DNA sequence: TGTGCCGGCCAAACAGGGGTGAACACTGAAGCTTTCTTT. As protein: CAGQTGVNTEAFF.

This clone was recorded a few times. At one end the junction does not follow the germline gene, possibly because of a read error. V usage is TRBV29-1 and J usage is TRBJ1-4; D may be TRBD1 (5 bases). The CDR3 sequence is 11 residues long. Per the germline V gene, CDR1 is SQVTM and CDR2 is ANQGSEA. CDR3 DNA: TGCAGCGTTATCTTGGGGCCGGGCCTCCTATTT. Protein sequence: CSVILGPGLLF.

The chain uses TRBV5-6 and TRBJ1-6; D gene unclear. This CDR3 comprises 14 residues. The germline CDR1 and CDR2 sequences are SGHDT and YYEEEE. V was pared by 3 bases and J by 7 bases, with 11 bases between. The CDR3 here is CASSSRTRNSPLHF. CDR3 in DNA: TGTGCCAGCAGCTCTAGAACACGGAATTCACCCCTCCACTTT.

CDR3 in DNA: TGTGCCAGCAGCTTAGTCGGGACTAGCGGGATTAGGGATGAGCAGTTCTTC. Amino acids: CASSLVGTSGIRDEQFF. The gene calls are TRBV7-9 and TRBJ2-1; 13 nucleotides line up with TRBD2. This CDR3 contains 17 residues. Germline CDR1 SEHNR, CDR2 FQNEAQ (reference sequence). V lost 1 base, J lost 8 bases, and 8 bases stayed unmatched.

In this sample, this clone turned up once. CDR3 loop: CASSPTRDRGDQPQHF. The CDR3 nucleotides read TGTGCCAGCTCACCAACCCGGGACAGGGGAGATCAGCCCCAGCATTTT. This chain links TRBV18 with TRBJ1-5; 10 bases map to TRBD1. Germline CDR1 and CDR2: KGHSH and LQKENI. V shed 2 bases, J shed 5 bases, and the junction held 6 bases outside the gene matches. The CDR3 has 16 amino acids.

The gene calls are TRBV11-2 and TRBJ2-3; tentative D call: TRBD2 (6 bases). CDR3 length: 15 residues. Germline CDR1 reads SGHAT; CDR2 reads FQNNGV. V gave up 1 base and J gave up 2 bases, with 10 bases separating them. CDR3 bases: TGTGCCAGCAGCTTAGTCCTAGCGAACACAGATACGCAGTATTTT. Translating it yields CASSLVLANTDTQYF.

The chain is built from TRBV7-9 and TRBJ2-1; D unclear. The V gene lost 5 bases and the J gene lost 1 base, with 12 bases spanning the gap. The germline CDR1 and CDR2 sequences are SEHNR and FQNEAQ (reference sequence). The CDR3 loop spans 15 amino acids. CDR3 loop: CASSPPRDSYNEQFF. The CDR3 nucleotides read TGTGCCAGCAGCCCGCCTAGGGATTCCTACAATGAGCAGTTCTTC.

The CDR3 loop reads CASSLTGTATDTQYF. The CDR3 region has the DNA TGTGCCAGCAGCTTAACTGGGACTGCCACAGATACGCAGTATTTT. J is TRBJ2-3 and V is TRBV7-3; TRBD2 is a possible D gene (6 bases). CDR1 SGHTA and CDR2 FQGTGA come from the germline V gene. The CDR3 spans 15 residues. Trimming took 0 bases from V and 2 from J, leaving 9 bases between them. Looking up the rest from reference TRBV7-3 and TRBJ2-3 gives the full variable domain: GAGVSQTPSNKVTEKGKYVELRCDPISGHTALYWYRQSLGQGPEFLIYFQGTGAADDSGLPNDRFFAVRPEGSVSTLKIQRTERGDSAVYLCASSLTGTATDTQYFGPGTRLTVL.

This chain uses TRBV12-3 or TRBV12-4 with TRBJ1-2; D call uncertain. Trimming took 2 bases from V and 7 from J, leaving 8 bases between them. This CDR3 is built from 12 residues. The CDR3: CASSLSKAGYTF. In DNA form, the CDR3 reads TGTGCCAGCAGTTTAAGCAAGGCTGGCTACACCTTC.

The V call is TRBV27, the J call TRBJ2-7; D possibly matches TRBD1 or TRBD2 (5 bases each). The CDR3 totals 15 residues. Germline lookup yields CDR1 MNHEY and CDR2 SMNVEV (reference sequence). V lost 5 bases and J 0 bases, leaving 14 bases between the germline ends. The CDR3 DNA reads as TGTGCCAGCAGTCCCCGGGACCGGAGCTCCTACGAGCAGTACTTC. It translates to CASSPRDRSSYEQYF.

The table lists this clone with a few counts. The V call is TRBV6-4, the J call TRBJ2-3; no firm D call. This CDR3 comprises 13 residues. Germline V gene sequence: CDR1 MRHNA, CDR2 SNTAGT. With 4 bases removed from V and 0 bases from J, the gap between germline ends came to 5 bases. This CDR3 is CASSVESTDTQYF. DNA for the CDR3: TGTGCCAGCAGTGTTGAGAGCACAGATACGCAGTATTTT.

This clone appeared a few times. The gene calls are TRBV24-1 and TRBJ2-1; D gene ambiguous. Germline loops: CDR1 KGHDR, CDR2 SFDVKD. The CDR3 length is 15 residues. The ends were cut back, 0 bases at V and 0 bases at J, with 5 bases in the middle. CDR3: CATSDLGNSYNEQFF. CDR3 DNA sequence: TGTGCCACCAGTGATTTGGGAAACTCCTACAATGAGCAGTTCTTC.

V usage is TRBV12-3 or TRBV12-4 and J usage is TRBJ1-4; 7 bases match TRBD1. The CDR3 covers 13 residues. J lost 8 bases, V lost 4 bases, and 4 bases had no gene match. This CDR3 reads CASSSDRVEKLFF. The CDR3 DNA follows: TGTGCCAGCAGTTCAGACAGGGTCGAAAAACTGTTTTTT.

The chain links TRBV5-1 to TRBJ1-2; TRBD1 agrees at 8 bases. The germline gives CDR1 SGHRS, CDR2 YFSETQ. With 2 bases clipped from V and 6 bases from J, the junction kept 12 bases outside the gene matches. The CDR3 contains 16 residues. The CDR3 protein is CASSLNGQGAFDGYTF. DNA of the CDR3: TGCGCCAGCAGCTTAAATGGGCAGGGGGCTTTCGATGGCTACACCTTC.

The chain uses TRBV4-3 and TRBJ1-1; D is uncertain. CDR3 length: 16 amino acids. Germline V lookup: CDR1 LGHNA, CDR2 YSLEER. Trimming took 1 base from V and 1 from J, leaving 13 bases between them. The CDR3 coding sequence is TGCGCCAGCAGCCAAGCTAGTTTGGCACGGAACACTGAAGCTTTCTTT. Translation: CASSQASLARNTEAFF.

This sequence joins TRBV27 and TRBJ2-1; 7 bases match TRBD1. The CDR3 has 12 amino acids. Germline CDR1 reads MNHEY; CDR2 reads SMNVEV (reference sequence). With V trimmed by 4 bases and J by 7 bases, 1 base remained unmatched. CDR3 amino acids: CASSYRGNEQFF. The CDR3 DNA reads TGTGCCAGCAGTTACAGGGGAAATGAGCAGTTCTTC.

V gene TRBV3-1 (or the pseudogene TRBV3-2) combines with J gene TRBJ1-4; no clear D gene. V was pared by 4 bases and J by 0 bases, with 3 bases between. The germline gives CDR1 LGHDT, CDR2 YNNKEL (reference sequence). The CDR3 loop spans 13 amino acids. This CDR3 reads CASSRATNEKLFF. The CDR3 nucleotides are TGTGCCAGCAGCCGTGCAACTAATGAAAAACTGTTTTTT.